A single sample is the source of the 16 T cell receptor beta chains below, sequenced in a study of T cell repertoires in cytomegalovirus infection. These TCRs' antigens remain unknown. MiXCR was run by TCRdb on the reads, yielding one entry per CDR3 protein. This table holds about 360,000 distinct CDR3 sequences, about 35% found once. This material consisted of cultured PBMCs, taken from culture after CMV antigen stimulation. Receptors were obtained from a human donor in good health (CMV status not recorded). Some clones in this sample may be carry-over from other donors' samples.

In its sample, this clonotype was seen a few times. The rearrangement links TRBV6-5 to TRBJ2-7, with a possible D match to TRBD2 (6 bases). The CDR3 runs to 14 residues. Germline values: CDR1 MNHEY, CDR2 SVGAGI. V dropped 6 bases and J dropped 7 bases, with 19 bases sitting between them. The CDR3 sequence: CASSLGGTPREQYF. The CDR3 coding sequence is TGTGCCAGCAGCCTTGGAGGGACCCCTCGGGAGCAGTACTTC.

The chain uses TRBV20-1 and TRBJ1-1, with TRBD1 matching over 8 bases. Per the germline V gene, CDR1 is DFQATT and CDR2 is SNEGSKA (reference sequence). V lost 3 bases to trimming and J lost 0 bases; unmatched junction nucleotides: 3. The CDR3 consists of 14 residues. The CDR3 sequence: CSASSTGVNTEAFF. CDR3 nucleotides: TGCAGTGCTAGTTCGACAGGGGTGAACACTGAAGCTTTCTTT.

In this sample, this clonotype turned up once. V and J are TRBV7-6 and TRBJ1-1; D unclear. The CDR3 covers 10 residues. The V end lost 5 bases, the J end lost 11 bases, and 9 bases lay between the germline ends. Germline V gene lookup returns CDR1 SGHVS and CDR2 FNYEAQ. The DNA of the CDR3 is TGTGCCAGCAGCGCCCTTGGGGCTTTCTTT. Its translation is CASSALGAFF.

The rearrangement uses TRBV7-2 and TRBJ2-5, with D possibly TRBD1 on 5 matching bases. The CDR3 has 16 amino acids. The germline V gene encodes CDR1 SGHTA and CDR2 FQGNSA. Trimming stripped 4 bases from V and 0 bases from J, with 15 bases between. The DNA of the CDR3 is TGTGCCAGCAGCTCCGAAAGGGGTTGGCACCAAGAGACCCAGTACTTC. Its protein product is CASSSERGWHQETQYF.

The sample holds many counts of this clonotype. The V gene is TRBV12-3 or TRBV12-4, the J gene TRBJ2-1; D remains unclear. The CDR3 runs to 15 residues. With 1 base removed from V and 3 bases from J, the gap between germline ends came to 10 bases. The CDR3 loop reads CASSLGGSVYNEQFF. The CDR3 DNA reads as TGTGCCAGCAGTTTAGGTGGAAGCGTCTACAATGAGCAGTTCTTC.

This sequence joins TRBV5-1 and TRBJ1-2; D is perhaps TRBD1 (5 bases). This CDR3 has 17 residues. V gave up 0 bases and J gave up 2 bases, with 17 bases separating them. Germline V CDR1 and CDR2: SGHRS, YFSETQ. The CDR3 region is CASSLAGGDVLNYGYTF. CDR3 DNA: TGCGCCAGCAGCTTGGCCGGAGGGGACGTTCTCAACTATGGCTACACCTTC.

The V gene is TRBV20-1, the J gene TRBJ2-1, with TRBD2 identical over 16 bases. CDR1 and CDR2 from the germline V gene are DFQATT and SNEGSKA (reference sequence). The junction had 11 bases not matched to a gene; V was cut back by 2 bases and J by 7 bases. The CDR3 length is 18 residues. The CDR3 DNA reads TGCAGTGCTAGATTCCCGGGACTAGCGGGAGGGCCTAATAATGAGCAGTTCTTC. Encoded protein: CSARFPGLAGGPNNEQFF.

The CDR3 DNA reads TGTGCCAGCAGTTTAGGGGGACTAGGCGTGACCCAGTACTTC. Translated: CASSLGGLGVTQYF. V gene TRBV12-3 or TRBV12-4 combines with J gene TRBJ2-5, with 8 nucleotides matching TRBD2. This CDR3 region has 14 residues. V dropped 1 base and J dropped 7; count of bases not matched to a gene: 5.

This clonotype was picked up one time. The rearrangement joins TRBV29-1 to TRBJ2-1; D is uncertain. This CDR3 contains 12 residues. CDR1 and CDR2 (germline): SQVTM, ANQGSEA. The V and J ends lost 4 bases and 0 bases respectively, with 4 bases between them. Here the CDR3 reads CSVVSSYNEQFF. The CDR3 coding sequence is TGCAGCGTTGTTAGCTCCTACAATGAGCAGTTCTTC.

The table lists this clonotype with a few counts. The chain carries TRBV6-5 and TRBJ2-1; no clear D gene. Trimming cost V 2 bases and J 5 bases, with 7 bases left between them. Germline values: CDR1 MNHEY, CDR2 SVGAGI. This CDR3 comprises 13 residues. CDR3 sequence reads: CASSYVPHNEQFF. The CDR3 region has the DNA TGTGCCAGCAGTTACGTACCACACAATGAGCAGTTCTTC.

The chain combines TRBV6-6 with TRBJ1-1; D ambiguous. The length of the CDR3 is 13 residues. Germline assignment: CDR1 MNHNY and CDR2 SVGAGI (reference sequence). Trimming removed 0 bases at V and 5 bases at J, with 7 bases between. The CDR3: CASSYSEVTEAFF. For the CDR3, the DNA is TGTGCCAGCAGTTACTCGGAGGTGACTGAAGCTTTCTTT.

The chain links TRBV28 to TRBJ2-7, with a possible D match to TRBD1 (6 bases). Germline CDR1 is MDHEN and CDR2 is SYDVKM. The CDR3 totals 13 residues. V lost 8 bases, J lost 2 bases, and 13 bases lay in between. CDR3 DNA sequence: TGTGCCAGCGGAGGACAGCCCACCTACGAGCAGTACTTC. Its translation: CASGGQPTYEQYF. Variable domain in full (rest from reference TRBV28 and TRBJ2-7): DVKVTQSSRYLVKRTGEKVFLECVQDMDHENMFWYRQDPGLGLRLIYFSYDVKMKEKGDIPEGYSVSREKKERFSLILESASTNQTSMYLCASGGQPTYEQYFGPGTRLTVT.

The chain employs TRBV11-2 and TRBJ1-1; TRBD1 matches 8 bases. This CDR3 is 13 amino acids long. Germline lookup yields CDR1 SGHAT and CDR2 FQNNGV. Germline trimming cut 4 bases from V and 11 bases from J; bases unmatched to any gene: 9. CDR3 amino acids: CASSYDRGQRAFF. CDR3 nucleotides: TGTGCCAGCAGCTATGACAGGGGCCAGCGCGCTTTCTTT.

This clonotype appeared a few times. The V gene is TRBV11-2, the J gene TRBJ1-1; the D is unclear. This CDR3 contains 14 residues. V gave up 0 bases and J gave up 1 base, with 6 bases separating them. The V gene's germline CDR1 is SGHAT and CDR2 FQNNGV. For the CDR3, the DNA is TGTGCCAGCAGCTTAGAGCCGGGGAACACTGAAGCTTTCTTT. Translated, it gives CASSLEPGNTEAFF.

The CDR3 DNA reads as TGCAGCGTTGGGCTAGCAGAATCAGAGACCCAGTACTTC. Protein: CSVGLAESETQYF. The chain links TRBV29-1 to TRBJ2-5; tentatively, D is TRBD2 (5 bases). Looked up from germline, CDR1 is SQVTM and CDR2 is ANQGSEA. The length of the CDR3 is 13 residues. The ends were cut back, 4 bases at V and 4 bases at J, with 13 bases in the middle.

In its sample, this clonotype was seen a few times. This chain connects TRBV28 to TRBJ2-7; TRBD2 is a possible D gene (7 bases). With 8 bases removed from V and 4 bases from J, the gap between germline ends came to 15 bases. Germline assignment: CDR1 MDHEN and CDR2 SYDVKM. CDR3 length equals 13 residues. CDR3 nucleotides: TGTGCCAGCGTTGGGGGGGCTAGTTACGAGCAGTACTTC. Translated, it gives CASVGGASYEQYF.